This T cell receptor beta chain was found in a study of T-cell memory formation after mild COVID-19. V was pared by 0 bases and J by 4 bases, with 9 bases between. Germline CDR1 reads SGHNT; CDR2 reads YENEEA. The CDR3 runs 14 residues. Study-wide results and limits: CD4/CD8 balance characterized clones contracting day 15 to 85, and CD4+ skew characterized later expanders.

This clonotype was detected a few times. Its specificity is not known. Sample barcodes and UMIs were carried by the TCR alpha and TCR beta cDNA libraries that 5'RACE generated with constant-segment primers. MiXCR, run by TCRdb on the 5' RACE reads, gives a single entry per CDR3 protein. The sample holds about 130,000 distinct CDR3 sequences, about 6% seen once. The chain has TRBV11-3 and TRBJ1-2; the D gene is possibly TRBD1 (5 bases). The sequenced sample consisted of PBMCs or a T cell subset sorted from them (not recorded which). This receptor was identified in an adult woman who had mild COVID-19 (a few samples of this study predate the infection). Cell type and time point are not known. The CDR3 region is CASSLDGGTYGYTF. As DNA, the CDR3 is TGTGCCAGCAGCTTAGATGGGGGTACCTATGGCTACACCTTC.